These T cell receptor beta chains were read from a single sample in a study of blood T cell repertoires in COVID-19. TCRdb's table, derived via immunoSEQ multiplex PCR, lists solely in-frame clones and lacks some. The sample consists of about 140,000 clones, 80% to 90% of them appearing once. Input material: PBMCs or T cells enriched from blood (not recorded which). The receptors shown here come from a man between 60 and 75 years old who had recovered from COVID-19. CDR3s include the opening cysteine and the closing phenylalanine or tryptophan. D genes are given only for firm matches. Expanded clones get a size class; other rows say once, few or many, or leave the size out.

v_gene	d_gene	abundance	j_gene	CDR3aa	CDR3nt
TRBV28	TRBD1	.	TRBJ1-3	CASSTADRAGNTIYF	TGTGCCAGCAGCACCGCCGACAGGGCTGGAAACACCATATATTTT
TRBV2	TRBD1	once	TRBJ1-1	CASSLDRGDTEAFF	TGTGCCAGCAGCCTGGACAGGGGGGACACTGAAGCTTTCTTT
TRBV7-9	.	.	TRBJ1-2	CASSQSGKSGYTF	TGTGCCAGCAGCCAGTCGGGGAAGAGTGGCTACACCTTC
TRBV5-6	.	once	TRBJ2-7	CASSTPPIIASYEQYF	TGTGCCAGCAGTACTCCTCCCATTATAGCCTCCTACGAGCAGTACTTC
TRBV28	TRBD1	.	TRBJ2-7	CASAGDSRNEQYF	TGTGCCAGCGCAGGGGACAGTCGCAACGAGCAGTACTTC
TRBV6-4	TRBD2	many	TRBJ2-3	CASSDSRRALAGGPVADTQYF	TGTGCCAGCAGTGACTCCCGAAGGGCGCTAGCGGGAGGGCCGGTAGCAGATACGCAGTATTTT
TRBV7-2	.	.	TRBJ1-3	CASSRAGAGGNTIYF	TGTGCCAGCAGCCGGGCGGGGGCTGGTGGAAACACCATATATTTT
TRBV11-3	TRBD1	once	TRBJ2-1	CASSPRAGGNEQFF	TGTGCCAGCAGCCCTAGGGCAGGGGGCAATGAGCAGTTCTTC
TRBV5-4	.	.	TRBJ1-5	CASSFARAYSNQPQHF	TGTGCCAGCAGCTTCGCCAGGGCCTATAGCAATCAGCCCCAGCATTTT
TRBV28	TRBD2	.	TRBJ2-2	CASSSPSGNTGELFF	TGTGCCAGCAGTTCCCCTAGCGGGAACACCGGGGAGCTGTTTTTT
TRBV25-1	TRBD1	.	TRBJ2-7	CASSPDRVPYEQYF	TGTGCCAGCAGTCCCGACAGGGTCCCCTACGAGCAGTACTTC
TRBV3-1/TRBV3-2	.	once	TRBJ2-3	CASSLSVGETDTQYF	TGTGCCAGCAGCCTATCAGTCGGGGAAACAGATACGCAGTATTTT
TRBV27	.	.	TRBJ2-1	CASSFPRGEQFF	TGTGCCAGCAGTTTCCCTAGGGGTGAGCAGTTCTTC
TRBV7-9	TRBD1	.	TRBJ2-2	CASSPGTGLTGELFF	TGTGCCAGCAGCCCCGGGACAGGTCTCACCGGGGAGCTGTTTTTT
TRBV5-4	.	once	TRBJ1-5	CASSFGGDQPQHF	TGTGCCAGCAGCTTCGGGGGGGATCAGCCCCAGCATTTT
TRBV19	TRBD2	.	TRBJ2-1	CASSVGLAGVNEQFF	TGTGCCAGTAGTGTGGGACTAGCGGGGGTAAATGAGCAGTTCTTC
TRBV21-1	.	once	TRBJ1-4	CASRQLLREKLFF	TGTGCCAGCAGACAGCTCCTTCGGGAAAAACTGTTTTTT
TRBV27	TRBD1	.	TRBJ1-5	CASSPLGRGNNQPQHF	TGTGCCAGCAGCCCCTTGGGCAGGGGGAACAATCAGCCCCAGCATTTT
TRBV23-1	.	.	TRBJ2-7	CASSQSRGTNYEQYF	TGCGCCAGCAGTCAATCTAGGGGGACTAACTACGAGCAGTACTTC
TRBV2	.	.	TRBJ1-5	CASSEILRNQPQHF	TGTGCCAGCAGTGAAATACTCAGGAATCAGCCCCAGCATTTT
TRBV5-6	.	once	TRBJ2-5	CASSQNQLETQYF	TGTGCCAGCAGCCAAAATCAATTAGAGACCCAGTACTTC
TRBV29-1	.	.	TRBJ2-4	CSVDPTGENIQYF	TGCAGCGTGGATCCTACAGGAGAAAACATTCAGTACTTC